A selection of T cell receptor beta chains follows, all from one sample in a study of vaccination effects on CD4 cells after COVID-19. The data were produced by immunoSEQ multiplex PCR, yet TCRdb's version contains in-frame clones alone and is incomplete. The sample shows around 46,000 clones, around 70% of them seen only once. For these TCRs, the target antigens are not known. The sequencing used CD4+ T cells from PBMCs cultured with HCoV-OC43 spike peptides, collected after COVID-19 vaccination. The receptors come from a human donor who received a COVID-19 vaccine. Both conserved end residues are part of each CDR3. Each record gives: CDR3 protein, CDR3 DNA, CDR3 length, V gene, D gene, J gene, clone size. D genes are given only for firm matches. Part of the rows lack a size; the others show once, few, many or a class for expanded clones.

CAIRGGGRGNEQYF,TGTGCCATCAGGGGTGGGGGCAGGGGCAACGAGCAGTACTTC,14,TRBV10-3,-,TRBJ2-7,-
CASSERQHYGYTF,TGTGCCAGCAGTGAACGGCAACACTATGGCTACACCTTC,13,TRBV6-1,-,TRBJ1-2,-
CASSQVLVGLAKNIQYF,TGCGCCAGCAGCCAAGTCCTTGTGGGTCTAGCCAAAAACATTCAGTACTTC,17,TRBV4-1,-,TRBJ2-4,once
CASSRFVGTRTIQETQYF,TGTGCCAGCAGCAGGTTCGTCGGGACACGAACTATCCAAGAGACCCAGTACTTC,18,TRBV5-5,-,TRBJ2-5,once
CASSPPGQSQETQYF,TGTGCCAGCTCACCACCGGGACAGTCTCAAGAGACCCAGTACTTC,15,TRBV18,TRBD1,TRBJ2-5,-
CASSEGTGPSYEQYF,TGTGCCAGCTCAGAAGGGACAGGTCCGTCCTACGAGCAGTACTTC,15,TRBV18,TRBD1,TRBJ2-7,-
CASSQDRTGEDFRINSPLHF,TGTGCCAGCAGCCAAGATCGGACAGGGGAGGATTTTCGAATTAATTCACCCCTCCACTTT,20,TRBV3-1/TRBV3-2,TRBD1,TRBJ1-6,-
CASSLPRRDTPTYEQYF,TGTGCCAGCAGTTTACCTAGGAGGGACACCCCAACCTACGAGCAGTACTTC,17,TRBV28,-,TRBJ2-7,-
CASGPEWSPRETQYF,TGCGCCAGCGGCCCGGAGTGGTCCCCGAGAGAGACCCAGTACTTC,15,TRBV4-1,-,TRBJ2-5,-
CASSLDRDLDQPQHF,TGTGCCAGCAGCTTAGACCGGGACCTTGATCAGCCCCAGCATTTT,15,TRBV13,-,TRBJ1-5,few
CASSIKTPSYEQFF,TGTGCCAGTAGTATTAAGACTCCCTCTTATGAGCAGTTCTTC,14,TRBV19,-,TRBJ2-1,-
CASSPSSGQRTDTQYF,TGTGCCAGCAGTCCCTCTAGCGGCCAACGCACAGATACGCAGTATTTT,16,TRBV27,TRBD2,TRBJ2-3,-
CASSSYTEAFF,TGTGCCAGCAGCTCCTACACTGAAGCTTTCTTT,11,TRBV7-2,-,TRBJ1-1,-
CASSIYMNTEAFF,TGTGCCAGTAGTATATACATGAACACTGAAGCTTTCTTT,13,TRBV19,-,TRBJ1-1,-
CASSQDRGSQETQYF,TGCGCCAGCAGCCAAGATCGCGGGAGCCAAGAGACCCAGTACTTC,15,TRBV4-1,TRBD2,TRBJ2-5,once